This T cell receptor beta chain originates from a study of blood T cell repertoires in COVID-19. At the level of the study: There were acute and convalescent COVID-19 samples, and they came from the United States, Italy and Spain.

The data were produced by immunoSEQ multiplex PCR, yet TCRdb's version contains in-frame clones alone and is incomplete. Among 15,000 to 20,000 clones, about 81% were seen once, and the ten largest hold roughly 8.8%. Germline CDR1 reads MGHDK; CDR2 reads SYGVNS. This CDR3 comprises 15 residues. Trimming cost V 1 base and J 10 bases, with 14 bases left between them. The receptor comes from a man aged 60 to 75 with acute or convalescent COVID-19. Input material: peripheral blood. The rearrangement joins TRBV25-1 to TRBJ1-6, with a weak D call TRBD1 (5 bases). For the CDR3, the DNA is TGTGCCAGCAGTGAATCGCGGGGGATTATCTCACCCCTCCACTTT. Its protein is CASSESRGIISPLHF.